These T cell receptor beta chains were read from a single sample in a study of blood T cell repertoires in acute mononucleosis. Assay: immunoSEQ multiplex PCR; the TCRdb copy retains only in-frame clones and omits some. The table records over 700 clones, more than 25% of them present only once. The specimen comprised EBV GLC epitope tetramer+ CD8+ T cells sorted from PBMCs, sampled during convalescence from infectious mononucleosis. These TCRs come from a young man with infectious mononucleosis caused by EBV. CDR3s include the opening cysteine and the closing phenylalanine or tryptophan. D genes are given only for firm matches. Size is omitted from some rows. Given values are once, few, many or a class for expanded clones.

J | D | V | size | CDR3 | DNA
TRBJ2-3 | - | TRBV28 | many | CVSSLRTGTGATDTQYF | TGTGTCAGCAGTTTACGGACCGGGACGGGGGCTACAGATACGCAGTATTTT
TRBJ2-2 | - | TRBV2 | once | CAGQNGTVNTGELFF | TGCGCCGGCCAGAACGGGACGGTAAACACCGGGGAGCTGTTTTTT
TRBJ2-3 | - | TRBV28 | many | CASSLRTGTRTDTQYF | TGTGCCAGCAGTTTACGGACCGGGACCCGCACAGATACGCAGTATTTT
TRBJ1-6 | - | TRBV27 | - | CASTWTINSPLHF | TGTGCCAGCACCTGGACCATTAATTCACCCCTCCACTTT
TRBJ2-1 | - | TRBV9 | - | CASSGYHGGGEQFF | TGTGCCAGCAGCGGCTATCATGGTGGGGGGGAGCAGTTCTTC
TRBJ2-3 | - | TRBV27 | hyperexpanded | CASSLNGGTDTQYF | TGTGCCAGCAGTTTAAACGGGGGCACAGATACGCAGTATTTT
TRBJ2-7 | - | TRBV6-5 | medium-sized | CASSLGDEQYF | TGTGCCAGCAGTTTAGGGGACGAGCAGTACTTC
TRBJ2-2 | - | TRBV9 | - | CASSAAQLSNTGELFF | TGTGCCAGCAGCGCGGCACAACTCTCGAACACCGGGGAGCTGTTTTTT
TRBJ2-7 | TRBD1 | TRBV7-9 | many | CASKPGQWSYEQYF | TGTGCCAGCAAACCGGGACAGTGGTCCTACGAGCAGTACTTC
TRBJ2-3 | - | TRBV29-1 | - | CSVAGTRKYTQYF | TGCAGCGTTGCCGGTACCCGCAAATATACGCAGTATTTT
TRBJ2-7 | - | TRBV9 | - | CASSSDYEQYF | TGTGCCAGCAGCTCTGACTACGAGCAGTACTTC
TRBJ2-7 | TRBD1 | TRBV28 | hyperexpanded | CASSGTGGAGEQYF | TGTGCCAGCAGCGGAACAGGGGGCGCTGGCGAGCAGTACTTC
TRBJ2-3 | - | TRBV14 | few | CASSLNGGTDTQYF | TGTGCCAGCAGTTTAAACGGGGGCACAGATACGCAGTATTTT
TRBJ2-4 | - | TRBV6-9 | - | CASSFGTGHQYF | TGTGCCAGCAGTTTCGGGACGGGCCACCAGTACTTC
TRBJ1-2 | - | TRBV28 | - | CARWSGGGGGPNYGYTF | TGTGCCCGCTGGTCGGGGGGCGGGGGGGGACCTAACTATGGCTACACCTTC
TRBJ2-5 | - | TRBV21-1 | - | CASRSDKYQETQYF | TGTGCCAGCAGGTCGGACAAGTACCAAGAGACCCAGTACTTC
TRBJ2-1 | - | TRBV14 | - | CAPRQNGGGPMVF | TGTGCCCCCCGCCAGAATGGGGGGGGGCCGATGGTCTTC
TRBJ2-7 | TRBD1 | TRBV28 | few | CASKPGQWSYEQYF | TGTGCCAGCAAACCGGGACAGTGGTCCTACGAGCAGTACTTC
TRBJ2-5 | - | TRBV7-8 | - | CASSGHQETQYF | TGTGCTAGCAGCGGGCACCAAGAGACCCAGTACTTC
TRBJ2-4 | - | TRBV7-8 | - | CASSFGTGHQYF | TGTGCCAGCAGTTTCGGGACGGGCCACCAGTACTTC
TRBJ2-3 | TRBD1 | TRBV11-2 | - | CASSLRDRGPWFVDTQYF | TGTGCCAGCAGCTTAAGGGACAGGGGGCCGTGGTTTGTAGATACGCAGTATTTT
TRBJ1-1 | - | TRBV19 | - | CASSHRGLNTEAFF | TGTGCCAGTAGCCACCGGGGGTTGAACACTGAAGCTTTCTTT
TRBJ2-7 | - | TRBV2 | - | CASSLGDEQYF | TGTGCCAGCAGTTTAGGGGACGAGCAGTACTTC
TRBJ2-3 | - | TRBV29-1 | few | CVAGTRTDTQYF | TGCGTTGCCGGGACCCGCACAGATACGCAGTATTTT
TRBJ2-1 | TRBD2 | TRBV6-7 | - | CASRLRGRGIVNNEQFF | TGTGCCAGCAGGCTACGAGGGAGGGGAATCGTCAACAATGAGCAGTTCTTC
TRBJ2-7 | TRBD1 | TRBV5-1 | - | CASSHPGQGTYEQYF | TGCGCCAGCAGCCATCCCGGACAGGGAACCTACGAGCAGTACTTC
TRBJ2-7 | - | TRBV6-8 | - | CASSLGDEQYF | TGTGCCAGCAGTTTAGGGGACGAGCAGTACTTC
TRBJ2-7 | TRBD1 | TRBV7-9 | few | CASKPGQWSYEQYF | TGTGCCAGCAAACCGGGACAGTGGTCCTACGAGCAGTACTTC
TRBJ2-1 | TRBD2 | TRBV15 | hyperexpanded | CATSSSPTSGYHNEQFF | TGTGCCACCAGCAGTTCTCCTACTAGCGGATACCACAATGAGCAGTTCTTC
TRBJ1-2 | TRBD1 | TRBV20-1 | - | CSARDRVGNTF | TGCAGTGCTAGGGACAGGGTCGGAAACACCTTC
TRBJ2-7 | - | TRBV11-3 | few | CASSSDYEQYF | TGTGCCAGCAGCTCTGACTACGAGCAGTACTTC
TRBJ2-1 | - | TRBV9 | few | CASSVYHGGEQFF | TGTGCCAGCAGCGTCTATCATGGGGGGGAGCAGTTCTTC
TRBJ1-2 | - | TRBV27 | few | CASSLNGGAGGPNYGYTF | TGTGCCAGCAGTTTAAACGGGGGCGCGGGGGGACCTAACTATGGCTACACCTTC
TRBJ2-3 | - | TRBV29-1 | few | CSVAGSRSDTLYF | TGCAGCGTTGCCGGGTCCCGCTCAGATACGCTGTATTTT
TRBJ2-1 | - | TRBV14 | few | CARSQSGGGPMVF | TGTGCCCGCAGCCAGAGTGGGGGGGGGCCGATGGTCTTC
TRBJ2-5 | - | TRBV19 | few | CASRSDKYQETQYF | TGTGCCAGCAGGTCGGACAAGTACCAAGAGACCCAGTACTTC
TRBJ1-2 | - | TRBV28 | many | CARRAGGAGGPNYGYTF | TGTGCCCGCAGGGCCGGGGGCGCGGGGGGACCTAACTATGGCTACACCTTC
TRBJ2-3 | - | TRBV29-1 | - | CSVGGSRTDTQYF | TGCAGCGTTGGCGGGTCGCGCACAGATACGCAGTATTTT
TRBJ2-1 | - | TRBV29-1 | - | CSVRGPPCLSNGQFF | TGCAGCGTTCGGGGTCCCCCGTGCCTATCCAATGGGCAGTTCTTC
TRBJ2-1 | - | TRBV14 | - | CASSSQNGGGPMVF | TGTGCCAGCAGCAGCCAGAATGGGGGGGGGCCGATGGTCTTC
TRBJ1-2 | - | TRBV11-2 | once | CASSSPTGRSSYGYTF | TGTGCCAGCAGCTCCCCGACAGGCCGTAGTAGCTATGGCTACACCTTC
TRBJ2-3 | - | TRBV27 | few | CASLNGGTDTQYF | TGTGCCAGTTTAAACGGGGGCACAGATACGCAGTATTTT
TRBJ2-1 | - | TRBV29-1 | few | CSVRWPPGLSNEQFF | TGCAGCGTTCGGTGGCCCCCGGGCCTATCCAATGAGCAGTTCTTC
TRBJ2-1 | TRBD2 | TRBV6-1 | - | CASSPTSGSVYEQFF | TGTGCCAGCAGCCCCACTAGCGGGAGTGTATATGAGCAGTTCTTC
TRBJ2-1 | TRBD2 | TRBV9 | - | CASSVYHGEGEQFF | TGTGCCAGCAGCGTCTATCATGGGGAGGGGGAGCAGTTCTTC
TRBJ2-1 | - | TRBV21-1 | - | CASSVVGNEQFF | TGTGCCAGCAGCGTAGTAGGCAATGAGCAGTTCTTC
TRBJ2-7 | - | TRBV28 | large | CASSLGDEQYF | TGTGCCAGCAGTTTAGGGGACGAGCAGTACTTC
TRBJ2-5 | - | TRBV5-8 | few | CASRSDKYQETQYF | TGTGCCAGCAGGTCGGACAAGTACCAAGAGACCCAGTACTTC
TRBJ2-2 | - | TRBV2 | - | CASQNGTVNTGSCFF | -
TRBJ2-7 | - | TRBV27 | - | CDGDRGLQYF | TGTGATGGGGATCGGGGATTGCAGTACTTC
TRBJ2-1 | TRBD2 | TRBV6-5 | many | CASSPTSGSVYEQFF | TGTGCCAGCAGCCCCACTAGCGGGAGTGTATATGAGCAGTTCTTC
TRBJ2-7 | TRBD1 | TRBV6-5 | many | CASSGTGGAGEQYF | TGTGCCAGCAGCGGAACAGGGGGCGCTGGCGAGCAGTACTTC
TRBJ2-7 | - | TRBV27 | - | CASSLGDQYF | TGTGCCAGCAGTTTAGGGGACCAGTACTTC
TRBJ2-5 | - | TRBV7-9 | few | CASRSDKYF | TGTGCCAGCAGGTCGGACAAGTACTTC
TRBJ2-2 | - | TRBV2 | - | CASQNGTVISGELFF | TGTGCCAGCCAGAACGGGACGGTTATCTCCGGGGAGCTGTTTTTT
TRBJ2-5 | - | TRBV7-9 | - | CAWRADKYQETQYF | TGTGCCTGGAGGGCGGACAAGTACCAAGAGACCCAGTACTTC
TRBJ2-5 | - | TRBV7-8 | medium-sized | CASRSDKYQETQYF | TGTGCCAGCAGGTCGGACAAGTACCAAGAGACCCAGTACTTC
TRBJ2-7 | - | TRBV6-5 | - | CAISTQLANSYEQYF | TGTGCCATCTCAACCCAACTAGCTAACTCCTACGAGCAGTACTTC